These 11 T cell receptor beta chains share one sample of origin, sequenced in a study of naive and memory T cell subsets. The SP2 primer and nested alpha and beta constant region primers amplified ligated cDNA in four rounds. TCRdb re-derived calls from the UMI-ligation and nested PCR reads in MiXCR, one entry per CDR3 protein. Among approximately 22,000 distinct CDR3 sequences listed, roughly 6% were seen once. Treatment here: skin biopsy from PPD injection site in Mantoux-positive individual. The library had UMIs added by 3' ligation of an oligonucleotide to TCR cDNA. The source material was skin, sampled from a tuberculin skin test site. Receptors were obtained from an adult in good health.

In this sample, this clonotype turned up many times. This rearrangement joins TRBV28 to TRBJ2-2; D unresolved. The germline V and J ends were trimmed by 8 bases and 3 bases, with 19 bases remaining between them. Germline values: CDR1 MDHEN, CDR2 SYDVKM. The CDR3 length is 16 residues. The CDR3 DNA is TGTGCCAGCCGAGGACGGATCTCATCTTACACCGGGGAGCTGTTTTTT. As protein: CASRGRISSYTGELFF.

CDR3 loop: CAIKDSTRGANVLTF. The DNA of the CDR3 is TGTGCCATCAAGGACAGCACCCGTGGGGCCAACGTCCTGACTTTC. This chain connects TRBV10-3 to TRBJ2-6, with a possible D match to TRBD1 (6 bases). Germline loops: CDR1 ENHRY, CDR2 SYGVKD. The CDR3 is made up of 15 amino acids. With 7 bases removed from V and 3 bases from J, the gap between germline ends came to 13 bases.

This clonotype was seen many times. The chain carries TRBV12-3 or TRBV12-4 and TRBJ1-2; possibly TRBD1 for D (5 bases). The CDR3 is 12 amino acids. V lost 3 bases to trimming and J lost 8 bases, with 10 bases between them. The CDR3: CASSLAGRGYTF. CDR3 in DNA: TGTGCCAGCAGTTTGGCGGGGCGAGGCTACACCTTC.

V gene TRBV3-1 combines with J gene TRBJ2-7; the match to TRBD2 covers 7 bases. The CDR3 is 15 residues long. The V and J ends lost 7 bases and 0 bases, in that order; junction bases with no gene match: 9. Germline lookup yields CDR1 LGHDT and CDR2 YNNKEL (reference sequence). CDR3 nucleotide sequence: TGTGCCAGCACCCTAACGGGACTACCCTCCTACGAGCAGTACTTC. It specifies CASTLTGLPSYEQYF.

This clonotype was counted ten times or more. The chain uses TRBV7-2 and TRBJ2-3; 13 nucleotides agree with TRBD2. Looked up from germline, CDR1 is SGHTA and CDR2 is FQGNSA. The CDR3 is 18 residues long. J lost 0 bases, V lost 5 bases, and 8 bases had no gene match. The CDR3 sequence is CASSPGTSGVPSTDTQYF. DNA for the CDR3: TGTGCCAGCAGCCCCGGGACTAGCGGGGTACCTAGCACAGATACGCAGTATTTT.

In this sample, this clonotype turned up many times. The rearrangement links TRBV10-3 to TRBJ2-7; 9 bases agree with TRBD2. This CDR3 spans 15 amino acids. Per the germline V gene, CDR1 is ENHRY and CDR2 is SYGVKD. V lost 4 bases to trimming and J lost 2 bases; unmatched junction nucleotides: 6. This CDR3 reads CAISGTSVSTYEQYF. Written as DNA, the CDR3 is TGTGCCATCAGTGGGACTAGCGTGAGCACCTACGAGCAGTACTTC.

The chain carries TRBV20-1 and TRBJ2-7, with 9 bases that match TRBD2. From germline, CDR1 is DFQATT and CDR2 SNEGSKA (reference sequence). The trim removed 5 bases at V and 5 bases at J, leaving 10 bases unmatched. This CDR3 spans 14 amino acids. Here the CDR3 DNA reads TGCAGTGCTGAACCGGGACTAGCTTACCACGAGCAGTACTTC. This gives the protein CSAEPGLAYHEQYF.

This clonotype was seen at least ten times. The chain employs TRBV20-1 and TRBJ2-7, with D possibly being TRBD1 (7 bases). Germline V CDR1 and CDR2: DFQATT, SNEGSKA (reference sequence). Trimming shortened V by 5 bases and J by 3 bases, and 14 bases separated the two germline ends. The CDR3 length is 13 residues. CDR3 region: CSALGRGVYEQYF. DNA of the CDR3: TGCAGTGCTCTGGGCAGGGGGGTCTACGAGCAGTACTTC.

There are many counts of this clonotype. J is TRBJ1-1 and V is TRBV14, with D unresolved. The V end lost 4 bases, the J end lost 5 bases, and 14 bases lay between the germline ends. Germline CDR1 reads SGHDN; CDR2 reads FVKESK. The CDR3 extends over 14 amino acids. CDR3 DNA sequence: TGTGCCAGCAGCCCCCGAGCAGGTGGAACTGAAGCTTTCTTT. Amino acid sequence: CASSPRAGGTEAFF.

This clonotype was picked up many times. The V and J genes are TRBV3-2 and TRBJ2-1; the D call in the table, TRBD2, was not verified against the DNA. TRBV3-2 is a listed pseudogene. This CDR3 contains 18 residues. CDR3 DNA: TGTGCCAGCAGCCAAGCACTGGGACTAGATAGCACCTACAATGAGCAGTTCTTC. Translated, it gives CASSQALGLDSTYNEQFF.

At least ten counts were recorded for this clonotype. V is TRBV4-2 and J is TRBJ2-5, with 7 bases identical to TRBD2. The CDR3 covers 15 residues. The V gene end was trimmed by 0 bases and the J gene end by 4 bases; junction bases not matched to a gene: 5. Germline V gene data show CDR1 as LGHNA and CDR2 as YNFKEQ. The CDR3 spells CASSQDYSGIETQYF. CDR3 in DNA: TGTGCCAGCAGCCAAGATTACAGCGGGATAGAGACCCAGTACTTC.